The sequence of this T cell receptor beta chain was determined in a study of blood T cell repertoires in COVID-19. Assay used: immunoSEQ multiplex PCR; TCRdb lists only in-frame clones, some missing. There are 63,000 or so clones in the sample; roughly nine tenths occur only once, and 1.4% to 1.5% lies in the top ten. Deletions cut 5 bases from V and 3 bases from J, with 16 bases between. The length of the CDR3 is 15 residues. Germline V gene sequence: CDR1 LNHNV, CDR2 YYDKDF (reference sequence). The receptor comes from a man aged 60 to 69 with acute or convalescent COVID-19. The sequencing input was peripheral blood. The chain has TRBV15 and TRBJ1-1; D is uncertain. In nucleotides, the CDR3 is TGTGCCACCAGCCAAACCGTGAAACGGGACACTGAAGCTTTCTTT. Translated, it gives CATSQTVKRDTEAFF.